The TCR beta chain described here comes from a study of cytotoxic CD8 clonotypes in ibrutinib-treated CLL. Broader study findings: Clonality increased at ibrutinib response, then returned toward baseline at progression. Public clonotypes were seen rarely and were contracted or stable on treatment.

Sequencing used immunoSEQ multiplex PCR; TCRdb keeps in-frame clones, though not all of them. The table shows 150,000 to 200,000 clones, with 81% occurring only once. On this clone: The antigen is undetermined.

The CDR3 sequence is 16 residues long. V was pared by 0 bases and J by 3 bases, with 12 bases between. Germline V gives CDR1 MNHNY, CDR2 SVGAGI (reference sequence). The sequencing here drew on PBMCs, taken after 12 months of ibrutinib treatment. This clonotype originated in a human donor with chronic lymphocytic leukemia. V usage is TRBV6-6 and J usage is TRBJ2-1, with D perhaps TRBD2 (7 bases). This CDR3 is CASSYSGGGIYNEQFF. The DNA for the CDR3 is TGTGCCAGCAGTTACTCAGGGGGGGGCATCTACAATGAGCAGTTCTTC.